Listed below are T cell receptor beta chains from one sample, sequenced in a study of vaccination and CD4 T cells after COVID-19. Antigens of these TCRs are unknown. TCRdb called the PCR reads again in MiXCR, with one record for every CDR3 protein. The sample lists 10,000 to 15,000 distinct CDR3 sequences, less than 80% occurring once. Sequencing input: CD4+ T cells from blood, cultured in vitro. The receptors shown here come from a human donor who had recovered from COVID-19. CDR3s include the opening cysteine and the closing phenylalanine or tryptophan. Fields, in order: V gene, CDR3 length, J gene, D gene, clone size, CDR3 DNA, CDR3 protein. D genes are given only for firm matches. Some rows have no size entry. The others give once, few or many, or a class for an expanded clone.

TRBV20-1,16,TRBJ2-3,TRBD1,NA,TGCAGTGCTATAAGGGGGGACAGGGGTTTTTCCGATACGCAGTATTTT,CSAIRGDRGFSDTQYF
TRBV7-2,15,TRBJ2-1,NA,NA,TGTGCCAGCAGCTTACAGGGGCAGGGTACTCTTGAGCAGTTCTTC,CASSLQGQGTLEQFF
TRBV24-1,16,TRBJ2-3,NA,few,TGTGCCACCAGTGACCCGGGACAAGGGCTGGTGAATACGCAGTATTTT,CATSDPGQGLVNTQYF
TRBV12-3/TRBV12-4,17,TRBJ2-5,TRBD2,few,TGTGCCAGCAGTTTAAGTACTAGCGGGGCCGCTCAAGAGACCCAGTACTTC,CASSLSTSGAAQETQYF
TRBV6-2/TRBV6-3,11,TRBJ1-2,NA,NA,TGTGCCAGCACCGAATACGGGGTCCGGTACTTC,CASTEYGVRYF
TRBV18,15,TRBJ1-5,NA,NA,TGTGCCAGTCAATACACTCCCTCTCCTGATCAGCCCCAGCATTTT,CASQYTPSPDQPQHF
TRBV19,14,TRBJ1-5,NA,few,TGTGCCAGTAGTATGGTCGCGGGTAATCAGCCCCAGCATTTT,CASSMVAGNQPQHF
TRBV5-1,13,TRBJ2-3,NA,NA,TGCGCCAGCAGCGAAACAAACACAGATACGCAGTATTTT,CASSETNTDTQYF
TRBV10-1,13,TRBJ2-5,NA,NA,TGCGCCAGCAGTGCCCAGCGCCAAGAGACCCAGTACTTC,CASSAQRQETQYF
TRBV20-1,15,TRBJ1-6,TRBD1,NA,TGCAGTGCTGCCCTAGGGACAGCGACCAATTCACCCCTCCACTTT,CSAALGTATNSPLHF
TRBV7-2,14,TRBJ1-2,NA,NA,TGTGCCAGCAACGAGGAGGGGATCGGCTATGGCTACACCTTC,CASNEEGIGYGYTF
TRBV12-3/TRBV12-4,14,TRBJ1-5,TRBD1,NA,TGTGCCAGCAGCCTGGACAGGGGGGATCAGCCCCAGCATTTT,CASSLDRGDQPQHF
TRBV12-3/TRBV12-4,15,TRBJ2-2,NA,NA,TGTGCCAGCAATTATGGGAGGTTAGACACCGGGGAGCTGTTTTTT,CASNYGRLDTGELFF
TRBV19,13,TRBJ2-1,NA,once,TGTGCCAGTAGTCGGCTAGCGAGGAATGAGCAGTTCTTC,CASSRLARNEQFF
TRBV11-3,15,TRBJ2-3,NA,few,TGTGCCAGCAGCAGGGGGGACGCTAGCACAGATACGCAGTATTTT,CASSRGDASTDTQYF
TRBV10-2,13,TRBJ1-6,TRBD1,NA,TGCGCCAGCTTCCGGGACAGTGGTTCACCCCTCCACTTT,CASFRDSGSPLHF
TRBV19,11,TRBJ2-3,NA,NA,TGTGCCAGTCGCCGGGAGGATACGCAGTATTTT,CASRREDTQYF
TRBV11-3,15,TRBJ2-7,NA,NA,TGTGCCAGCAGCTTAGCAGGTAGCGGACACTACGAGCAGTACTTC,CASSLAGSGHYEQYF
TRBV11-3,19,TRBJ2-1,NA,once,TGTGCCAGCAGCTCCCCCCAGGGGCGGGGCATTAGCTCCTACAATGAGCAGTTCTTC,CASSSPQGRGISSYNEQFF
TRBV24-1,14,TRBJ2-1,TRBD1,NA,TGTGCCACCAGTGAGGACAGGATATACAATGAGCAGTTCTTC,CATSEDRIYNEQFF
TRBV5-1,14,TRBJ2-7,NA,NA,TGCGCCAGCAGCTTGGTACTGTCCCCTGAGGAGCAGTACTTC,CASSLVLSPEEQYF
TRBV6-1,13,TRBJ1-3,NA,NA,TGTGCCAGCAGTGGTACCCTTGGGATCACCATATATTTT,CASSGTLGITIYF
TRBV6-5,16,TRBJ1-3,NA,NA,TGTGCCAGCAGTTACGCCGGGGGAGTAAGAGGAAACACCATATATTTT,CASSYAGGVRGNTIYF
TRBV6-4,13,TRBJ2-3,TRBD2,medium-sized,TGTGCCAGCAGTGAGGGGGGGACAGATACGCAGTATTTT,CASSEGGTDTQYF
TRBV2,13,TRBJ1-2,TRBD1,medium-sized,TGTGCCAGCAGACGGGACAGCGGGATGCGCTACACCTTC,CASRRDSGMRYTF
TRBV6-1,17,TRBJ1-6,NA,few,TGTGCCAGCAGTCCTTGGGGCAGAAGCTCCTATAATTCACCCCTCCACTTT,CASSPWGRSSYNSPLHF
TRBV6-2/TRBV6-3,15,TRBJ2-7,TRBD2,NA,TGTGCCAGCAGTTCCAGGACTAGCGGGAGCTACGAGCAGTACTTC,CASSSRTSGSYEQYF
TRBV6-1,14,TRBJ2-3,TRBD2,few,TGTGCCAGCAGTGTTCAGCGGGGGACAGATACGCAGTATTTT,CASSVQRGTDTQYF
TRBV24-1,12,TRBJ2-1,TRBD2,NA,TGTGCCACTGGCGGGGGTGGGAATGAGCAGTTCTTC,CATGGGGNEQFF
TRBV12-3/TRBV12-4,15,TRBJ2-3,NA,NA,TGTGCCAGCAGTTTACACAGGCCGGGAACAGATACGCAGTATTTT,CASSLHRPGTDTQYF
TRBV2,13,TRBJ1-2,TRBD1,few,TGTGCCAGCAGGGACAGGGGGCGTTATGGCTACACCTTC,CASRDRGRYGYTF
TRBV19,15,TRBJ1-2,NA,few,TGTGCCAGTAGTTTCAGACAGGCTGTTAACTATGGCTACACCTTC,CASSFRQAVNYGYTF
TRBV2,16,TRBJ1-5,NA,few,TGTGCCAGCAGTGACAGTTCCGGATATAGCAATCAGCCCCAGCATTTT,CASSDSSGYSNQPQHF
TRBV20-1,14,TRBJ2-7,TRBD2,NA,TGCAGTGCTACTCCGGGACTAGCGGGACGCGAGCAGTACTTC,CSATPGLAGREQYF
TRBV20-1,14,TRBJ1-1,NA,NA,TGCAGTGGTCCGGCAGGTACTCTTGGCACTGAAGCTTTCTTT,CSGPAGTLGTEAFF
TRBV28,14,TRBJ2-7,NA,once,TGTGCCAGCAGTCCCACTAGCTCTCCCTACGAGCAGTACTTC,CASSPTSSPYEQYF
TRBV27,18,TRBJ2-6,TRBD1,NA,TGTGCCAGCAGTTTAATGGACAGGCTTCTCTCTGGGGCCAACGTCCTGACTTTC,CASSLMDRLLSGANVLTF
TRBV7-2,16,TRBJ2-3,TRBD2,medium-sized,TGTGCCAGCAGCCCCCGACTAGCGGGCCCCCCGGGGGGGCAGTATTTT,CASSPRLAGPPGGQYF
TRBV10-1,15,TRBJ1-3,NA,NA,TGCGCCAGCACTATCTCCACCAACCCTGGAAACACCATATATTTT,CASTISTNPGNTIYF
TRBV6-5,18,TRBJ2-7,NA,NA,TGTGCCAGCAGTTACCCGTTTGTTGGCGGGCCAAGCTCCTACGAGCAGTACTTC,CASSYPFVGGPSSYEQYF
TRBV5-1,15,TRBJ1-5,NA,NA,TGCGCCAGCAGCTTGGAAGGGGTGGGGAGGGGGACCCAGCATTTT,CASSLEGVGRGTQHF
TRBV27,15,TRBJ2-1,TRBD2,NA,TGTGCCAGCAGTTTTAGCGGGATCTCCTACAATGAGCAGTTCTTC,CASSFSGISYNEQFF
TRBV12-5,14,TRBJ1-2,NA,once,TGTGCTAGTGGTTTCACTGCGGGACCGATAACGGCGGCCTTC,CASGFTAGPITAAF
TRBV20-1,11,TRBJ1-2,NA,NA,TGCAGTGTTCCGGGAACAGGAGGCTACACCTTC,CSVPGTGGYTF
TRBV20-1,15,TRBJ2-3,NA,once,TGCAGTGCTAGAGATCAGTGGGCTAGCACAGATACGCAGTATTTT,CSARDQWASTDTQYF
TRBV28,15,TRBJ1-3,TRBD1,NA,TGTGCCAGCAGCCCAGGGGGCGCAAGGGGAAACACCATATATTTT,CASSPGGARGNTIYF